Listed below are T cell receptor beta chains from one sample, sequenced in a study of tumor-infiltrating lymphocytes in primary liver carcinoma. TCRdb passed the multiplex PCR reads through MiXCR, listing each CDR3 protein once. This sample has under 200,000 distinct CDR3 sequences, with around four fifths found just once. Specimen: tumor tissue from primary liver carcinoma. The receptors shown here come from a middle-aged man with primary liver carcinoma and hepatitis B virus infection. The CDR3 runs from the conserved cysteine through the conserved F or W. The order of the fields is D gene, J gene, clone size, V gene, CDR3 DNA, CDR3 protein. D genes are given only for firm matches. The size field is filled for only some rows; it gives once, few, many or a size class.

.	TRBJ2-6	.	TRBV5-1	TGCGCCAGCAGCGATTCCACAGATTACTCTGGGGCCAACGTCCTGACTTTC	CASSDSTDYSGANVLTF
.	TRBJ1-1	.	TRBV6-2/TRBV6-3	TGTGCCAGCATTGGGGGAGCAGAACCTTTCTTT	CASIGGAEPFF
.	TRBJ2-1	.	TRBV11-1	TGTGCCAGCAGCTTTCCCGGGATTAGCAGTAGCAATGAGCAGTTCTTC	CASSFPGISSSNEQFF
.	TRBJ2-1	once	TRBV5-1	TGTGCCAGCAGCTTGGGGCATAACGATGAGCAGTTCTTC	CASSLGHNDEQFF
TRBD2	TRBJ2-1	.	TRBV11-1	TGTGCCAGCAGTTTATACTGCTCCGCGGGAGGGTCCTACAACGAGCAGTTCTTC	CASSLYCSAGGSYNEQFF
.	TRBJ1-2	.	TRBV6-5	TGTGCCAGCAGACAGGACAGCGCGAGCAGCTACACCTTC	CASRQDSASSYTF
.	TRBJ1-2	.	TRBV6-5	TGTGTCGCCCTAGACCTTGCCGCAATGCACACCTTC	CVALDLAAMHTF
.	TRBJ1-4	.	TRBV5-5	TGTGCCAGCAGCTTTCAGGGATTGCGGGGTGAAAAACTGTTTTTT	CASSFQGLRGEKLFF
TRBD1	TRBJ2-7	.	TRBV30	TGTGCCTGGATCGCCCCGGGACAGGGATCGTCCTACGAGCAGTACTTC	CAWIAPGQGSSYEQYF
.	TRBJ2-7	once	TRBV11-2	TGTGCCAGCAACTCCGGACGGCTTTACGCGCCAGAGCAGTACTTC	CASNSGRLYAPEQYF
.	TRBJ1-5	.	TRBV2	TGTACCAGCAGAGTTCAGGGAAATCAGCCCCAGCATTTT	CTSRVQGNQPQHF
.	TRBJ2-7	.	TRBV11-2	TGTACGAGCAGCTTACGATGGACAGAGGAGAACGAGCAGTACTTC	CTSSLRWTEENEQYF
.	TRBJ2-7	.	TRBV12-3/TRBV12-4	TGTGCCAGCAATCCCAGCGAGTGGGGCGACGAGCAGTACTTC	CASNPSEWGDEQYF
.	TRBJ2-7	.	TRBV11-2	TGTGCCAGTACCTTAGATCGTTTAGCGTCAGGGGCCGAGCAGTACTTC	CASTLDRLASGAEQYF
TRBD2	TRBJ2-1	.	TRBV11-2	TGTGCCATCCGCTTAGATAGGGGCGGGAGGTTCTACAATGAGCAGTTATTC	CAIRLDRGGRFYNEQLF
.	TRBJ1-6	.	TRBV6-6	TGTGCCAGCAGCCCAGTTCAGCGGTATAATTCACCCCTCCACTTT	CASSPVQRYNSPLHF
.	TRBJ2-3	.	TRBV7-2	TGTGCCAGCGGCCGGGGACGGGCAGATACGCAGTATTTT	CASGRGRADTQYF
.	TRBJ2-3	many	TRBV30	TGTGCCTGGTCGGAGGGGTATTCAGATACGCAGTATTTT	CAWSEGYSDTQYF
.	TRBJ2-1	.	TRBV14	TGTGCCAATGGCCAAGATTGGGTGTACAATGAGCAGTTCTTC	CANGQDWVYNEQFF
.	TRBJ2-2	.	TRBV5-8	TGTGCCAGCATCCCTTGGGCGTCGGCCACTAACTCCGGGGAGCTGTTTTTT	CASIPWASATNSGELFF
.	TRBJ2-3	.	TRBV11-1	TGTGCCAACAACGTTATTGGTACAGATACGCAGTATTTT	CANNVIGTDTQYF
TRBD2	TRBJ2-4	.	TRBV11-1	TGTACCAACAGCTTTCCCGGGGCTAGCGGAACCAAAAACATTCAGTACTTC	CTNSFPGASGTKNIQYF
TRBD2	TRBJ2-1	.	TRBV29-1	TGCAGCGTTGAATTCTGGAGCGGGAGGATATCAGATGAGCAGTTCTTC	CSVEFWSGRISDEQFF
.	TRBJ1-2	.	TRBV5-5	TGTGACAGCAGGCCTCACCCGGACAGAACTAACTATAGCTACACCTTC	CDSRPHPDRTNYSYTF
.	TRBJ1-4	.	TRBV29-1	TGCAGCGTTGGCCGGGGGCGGGGTGAAATACTGTTTTTT	CSVGRGRGEILFF
.	TRBJ2-2	.	TRBV2	TGTGCCAGCAGCCAGCGACAGAACACCGGGGAGCTGTTTTTT	CASSQRQNTGELFF
.	TRBJ1-2	.	TRBV11-1	TGTGCCAGCGGCTTAGGGCCGATCGACTACACCTTC	CASGLGPIDYTF
.	TRBJ1-1	once	TRBV12-3/TRBV12-4	TGTGTCAGCACTTTGGGGCTGATGAACGCTGAAGCTTTCTTT	CVSTLGLMNAEAFF
.	TRBJ1-6	.	TRBV28	TGTGGCAGCATCCCTTCGACAGAGAGTAATTCACCCCTCCACTTT	CGSIPSTESNSPLHF
TRBD1	TRBJ1-1	.	TRBV10-3	TGTGCCATCAAGCGTGGGGACAGGGACAACACTGAAGCTCCCTTT	CAIKRGDRDNTEAPF
.	TRBJ1-5	.	TRBV19	TGTGCCAGCAGTGAGGCAGCTGATCAGCCCCAGCATTTT	CASSEAADQPQHF
TRBD1	TRBJ1-5	many	TRBV5-1	TGCGCCAGCAGCACAGGGGACAATCAGCCCCAGCATTTT	CASSTGDNQPQHF
.	TRBJ2-7	once	TRBV12-3/TRBV12-4	TGTGCCAGCAGTTCAAACTACGCGCAGTGCTTC	CASSSNYAQCF
TRBD1	TRBJ2-6	.	TRBV11-2	TGTGCCAGCAGCATGGGGGGAGACAGGGGCAATTCCCTATCTGGGGCCGACGTCCTGACTTTC	CASSMGGDRGNSLSGADVLTF
.	TRBJ2-1	.	TRBV6-2/TRBV6-3	TGTGCCAGCAATGCCCCTATCTTAAGCTCCTACAATGAGCAGTTCTTC	CASNAPILSSYNEQFF
.	TRBJ2-6	.	TRBV6-5	TGTGCCAGCAGTTACGTAGAGGCTGGGGCCAACACCCTGACTTTC	CASSYVEAGANTLTF
.	TRBJ1-6	.	TRBV7-9	TGTGCCAGCAGGTTATGGGATTCACCCCCCCACTTT	CASRLWDSPPHF
TRBD2	TRBJ2-7	many	TRBV5-4	TGTGCCAGCAGCAAGACTAGCGGAGGTCGAGGGGCCGAGCAGTACTTC	CASSKTSGGRGAEQYF
.	TRBJ2-1	.	TRBV6-2/TRBV6-3	TGTGCCAGCACTCCCCCGATTAGCAGGAGAGCAAATGAGCAGTTCTTC	CASTPPISRRANEQFF
.	TRBJ2-1	.	TRBV29-1	TGCAGCGTTATATTGAGAAGCGGTATAAATGAGCAGTTCTTC	CSVILRSGINEQFF
TRBD1	TRBJ1-2	.	TRBV5-1	TGCGCCAGCAGCTCCTACGAGGGACAGGGGGGCGGCTACACCTTC	CASSSYEGQGGGYTF